This T cell receptor (beta chain) was identified during a study of T-cell memory formation after mild COVID-19. Study-wide background: For the most part, TCR clusters were specific to one donor.

Using its own MiXCR run on the 5' RACE reads, TCRdb lists one record per CDR3 protein. This sample has under 450,000 distinct CDR3 sequences; under 25% occur once, and the top ten carry approximately 22%. Comment on this clonotype: Antigen: not known.

Findings of the study overall: Among CD4+ contracting clones, most were CM and EM, and CD8+ ones EMRA.

V shed 5 bases and J shed 4 bases, with 11 bases lying between them. CDR1 and CDR2 from the germline V gene are SGHAT and FQNNGV. The CDR3 length is 14 residues. The V gene is TRBV11-2, the J gene TRBJ2-2; D remains unclear. The specimen sequenced was PBMCs or a T cell subset sorted from them (not recorded which). The TCR was taken from a man between 18 and 29 years old who had mild COVID-19 (a few samples of this study predate the infection). Cell type and time point are not known. CDR3 DNA: TGTGCCAGCAGCCGACATGGGCCCACCGGGGAGCTGTTTTTT. This translates into CASSRHGPTGELFF.